This T cell receptor (beta chain) was recorded in a study of cytomegalovirus exposure and HLA in healthy donors. General study points: Across donors, presence/absence analyses took sequencing depth to be roughly uniform.

As concerns this clone: Antigen: not known.

Use of 60 Vbeta and 13 Jbeta primers characterized the PCR. The assay was immunoSEQ multiplex PCR, and TCRdb's table has in-frame clones only and misses some. In the table there are just under 150,000 clones, roughly 80% of which are singletons. Sequenced input: PBMCs. The TCR originated in a woman in her 30s in good health and CMV-seronegative.

CDR3 loop: CASSQERTSGDEQYF. CDR3 nucleotides: TGCGCCAGCAGCCAAGAACGGACTAGCGGGGACGAGCAGTACTTC. The chain carries TRBV4-3 and TRBJ2-5; 12 nucleotides line up with TRBD2. The J call may be faulty, since TRBJ2-7 better matches the DNA end. The CDR3 sequence is 15 residues long. Germline V gene sequence: CDR1 LGHNA, CDR2 YSLEER.